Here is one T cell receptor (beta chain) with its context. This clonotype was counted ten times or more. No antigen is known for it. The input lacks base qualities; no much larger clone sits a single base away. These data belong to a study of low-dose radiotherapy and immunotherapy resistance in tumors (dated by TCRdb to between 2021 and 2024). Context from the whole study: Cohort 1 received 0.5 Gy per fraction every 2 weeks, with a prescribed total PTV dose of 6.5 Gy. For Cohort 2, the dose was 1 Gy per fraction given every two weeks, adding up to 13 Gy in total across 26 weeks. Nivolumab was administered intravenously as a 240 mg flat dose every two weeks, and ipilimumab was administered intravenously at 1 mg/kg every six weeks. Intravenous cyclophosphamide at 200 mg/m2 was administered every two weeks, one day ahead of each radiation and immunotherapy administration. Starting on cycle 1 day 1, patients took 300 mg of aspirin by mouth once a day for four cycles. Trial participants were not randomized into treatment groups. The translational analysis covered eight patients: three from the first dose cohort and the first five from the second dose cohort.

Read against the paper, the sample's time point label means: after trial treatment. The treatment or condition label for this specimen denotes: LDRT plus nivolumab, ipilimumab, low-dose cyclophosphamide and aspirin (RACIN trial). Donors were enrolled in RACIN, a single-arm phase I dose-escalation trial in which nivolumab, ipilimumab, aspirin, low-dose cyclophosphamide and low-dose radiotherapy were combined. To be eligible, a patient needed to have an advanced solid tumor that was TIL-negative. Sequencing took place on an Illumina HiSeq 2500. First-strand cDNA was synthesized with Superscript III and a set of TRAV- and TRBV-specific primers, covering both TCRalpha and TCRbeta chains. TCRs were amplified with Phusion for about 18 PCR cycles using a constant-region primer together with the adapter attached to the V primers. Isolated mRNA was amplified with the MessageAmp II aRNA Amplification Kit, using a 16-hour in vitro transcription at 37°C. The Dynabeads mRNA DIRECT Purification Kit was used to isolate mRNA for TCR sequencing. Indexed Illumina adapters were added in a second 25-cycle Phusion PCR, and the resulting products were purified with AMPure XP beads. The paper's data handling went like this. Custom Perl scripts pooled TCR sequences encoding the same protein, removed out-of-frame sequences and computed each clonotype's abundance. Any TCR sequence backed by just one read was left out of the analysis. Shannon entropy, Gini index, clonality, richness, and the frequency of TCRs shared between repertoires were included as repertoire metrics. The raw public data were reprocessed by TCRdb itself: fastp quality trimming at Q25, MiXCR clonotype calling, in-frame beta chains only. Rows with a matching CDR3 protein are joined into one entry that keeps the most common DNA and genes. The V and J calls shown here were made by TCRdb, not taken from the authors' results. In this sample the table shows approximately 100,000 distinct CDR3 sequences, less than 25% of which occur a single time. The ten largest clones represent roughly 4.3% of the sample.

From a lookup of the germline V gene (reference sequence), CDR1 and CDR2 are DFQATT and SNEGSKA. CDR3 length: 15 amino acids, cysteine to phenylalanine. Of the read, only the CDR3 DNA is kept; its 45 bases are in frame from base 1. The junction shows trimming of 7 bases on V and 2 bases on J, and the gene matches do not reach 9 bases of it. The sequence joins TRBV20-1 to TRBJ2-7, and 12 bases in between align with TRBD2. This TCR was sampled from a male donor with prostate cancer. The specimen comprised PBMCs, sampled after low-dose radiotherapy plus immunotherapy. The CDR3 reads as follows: CSGASGGAGTYEQYF. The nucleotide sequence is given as TGCAGTGGGGCTAGCGGGGGGGCGGGGACCTACGAGCAGTACTTC.